Listed here are 9 T cell receptor beta chains from one sample, sequenced in a study of T cells in Graves' hyperthyroidism and ophthalmopathy. TCR beta CDR3 regions were amplified from RNA. The HTBI primer set served for first-round RT-PCR of the TCR CDR3. TCRdb independently ran MiXCR on the multiplex PCR reads; one entry per CDR3 protein. The table includes 94,000 or so distinct CDR3 sequences, just over 50% detected once. The sequenced material came from blood. The receptors originated from a middle-aged woman with Graves' hyperthyroidism.

The genes are TRBV7-9 and TRBJ2-7; 7 bases are shared with TRBD1. V dropped 4 bases and J dropped 3; count of bases not matched to a gene: 6. CDR1 is SEHNR, CDR2 FQNEAQ, per germline (reference sequence). The CDR3 is 14 amino acids. CDR3 sequence reads: CASSSAGGLYEQYF. In DNA, the CDR3 is TGTGCCAGCAGCTCCGCAGGGGGTCTCTACGAGCAGTACTTC.

This clonotype has just a few counts. This could be a read error, since a much larger clone is one nucleotide away. V is TRBV29-1 and J is TRBJ2-2, with D perhaps assigned TRBD1 or TRBD2 (5 bases each). The CDR3 extends over 13 amino acids. CDR1 and CDR2 (germline): SQVTM, ANQGSEA. The CDR3 DNA is TGCAGCGTTCAGATTACAGGCGCCGGGGAGCCGTTTTTT. Residues: CSVQITGAGEPFF.

This chain links TRBV15 with TRBJ1-2, with D possibly TRBD1 on 5 matching bases. Trimming pared 5 bases from V and 4 bases from J, leaving 26 bases between. The germline CDR1 and CDR2 sequences are LNHNV and YYDKDF (reference sequence). The CDR3 is 18 amino acids. In DNA, the CDR3 is TGTGCCACCAGCCGCCATCTGTCCGGGGACGAGCCCTTCTATGGCTACACCTTC. Amino acids: CATSRHLSGDEPFYGYTF.

The chain has TRBV11-2 and TRBJ1-2; D possibly corresponds to TRBD1 (5 bases). The CDR3 is 15 amino acids. The germline V and J ends were trimmed by 3 bases and 6 bases, with 17 bases remaining between them. The germline V gene has CDR1 SGHAT and CDR2 FQNNGV. Written as DNA, the CDR3 is TGTGCCAGCAGCTTTACTAGCTCGGCGGGGGATGGCTACACCTTC. This encodes CASSFTSSAGDGYTF.

With regard to this clonotype: The conserved final phenylalanine or tryptophan is absent from the CDR3, which likely points to a read error. V is TRBV20-1 and J is TRBJ1-4; D ambiguous. Trimming took off 3 bases at V and 5 bases at J, with 7 bases between the two ends. The CDR3 has 12 residues. Germline lookup yields CDR1 DFQATT and CDR2 SNEGSKA (reference sequence). The CDR3 reads CSARRTNEKLFS. CDR3 DNA: TGCAGTGCTAGGCGGACGAATGAAAAACTGTTTTCT.

Worth noting for this clonotype: This may come from a read error, since a much larger clone is one base off. The V gene is TRBV7-8, the J gene TRBJ1-1, with TRBD1 matching over 9 bases. Trimming cost V 5 bases and J 5 bases; bases outside gene matches: 9. Germline V CDR1 and CDR2: SGHVS, FQNEAQ. The CDR3 consists of 15 residues. The CDR3 sequence is CASSLGQGRCTEAFF. CDR3 coding DNA: TGTGCCAGCAGCCTAGGACAGGGGAGGTGTACTGAAGCTTTCTTT.

This clonotype was counted many times. The chain recombines TRBV5-1 with TRBJ1-3; weak D call: TRBD1 (5 bases). The CDR3 has 13 residues. Germline V gives CDR1 SGHRS, CDR2 YFSETQ. The V end was cut by 3 bases, the J end by 4 bases, with 8 bases between. Written as DNA, the CDR3 is TGCGCCAGCAGCTACGACAGAGGAAACACCATATATTTT. Protein product: CASSYDRGNTIYF.

The chain recombines TRBV20-1 with TRBJ1-2, with a tentative D call TRBD1 (5 bases). CDR1 is DFQATT and CDR2 is SNEGSKA in the germline V gene (reference sequence). V was shortened by 3 bases and J by 2 bases, with 7 bases between the two germline ends. CDR3 length: 12 amino acids. The CDR3 reads CSASAGNYGYTF. CDR3 DNA sequence: TGCAGTGCTAGTGCAGGGAACTATGGCTACACCTTC.

Here the CDR3 reads CASSPIRGTGLNTIYF. The CDR3 nucleotides read TGTGCCAGCAGTCCCATAAGGGGGACTGGCTTAAACACCATATATTTT. The rearrangement joins TRBV2 to TRBJ1-3; D possibly corresponds to TRBD1 (6 bases). Per germline, CDR1 SNHLY and CDR2 FYNNEI. Deletions cut 5 bases from V and 6 bases from J, with 20 bases between. The CDR3 length is 16 residues.